Listed below are T cell receptor beta chains from one sample, sequenced in a study of blood T cell repertoires in COVID-19. Sequencing used immunoSEQ multiplex PCR; TCRdb keeps in-frame clones, though not all of them. The repertoire includes about 140,000 clones, 84% of them detected once, and more than 40% sits in the top ten. Sequenced: peripheral blood. These receptors were collected from a human donor in a cohort sampled during active COVID-19. Both conserved end residues are part of each CDR3. The D gene is left open where the match is weak. Some rows mark clone size as missing; the rest say once, few, many or name a class of expanded clone.

>TRBJ1-5|.|TRBV7-8|.
CASSLAVGPSNQPQHF
TGTGCCAGCAGCTTAGCGGTGGGGCCTAGCAATCAGCCCCAGCATTTT
>TRBJ2-1|.|TRBV27|TRBD2
CASSAGGTYNEQFF
TGTGCCAGCTCAGCGGGAGGGACTTACAATGAGCAGTTCTTC
>TRBJ1-2|.|TRBV24-1|TRBD1
CATTLVGTGKSVDYGYTF
TGTGCCACCACCTTAGTCGGGACAGGGAAAAGTGTGGACTATGGCTACACCTTC
>TRBJ1-2|.|TRBV29-1|.
CSVEVSQSVYGYTF
TGCAGCGTTGAAGTGTCGCAAAGCGTATATGGCTACACCTTC
>TRBJ1-6|.|TRBV9|.
CASSARTENSPLHF
TGTGCCAGCAGCGCAAGGACAGAAAATTCACCCCTCCACTTT
>TRBJ2-4|.|TRBV10-3|.
CAIGKGENIQYF
TGTGCCATCGGAAAGGGGGAAAACATTCAGTACTTC
>TRBJ2-1|.|TRBV6-1|TRBD2
CASSEAQRGDNEQFF
TGTGCCAGCAGTGAAGCCCAGCGGGGGGACAATGAGCAGTTCTTC
>TRBJ2-3|.|TRBV5-4|TRBD2
CASSLGAGGADTQYF
TGTGCCAGCAGCTTGGGGGCCGGGGGGGCAGATACGCAGTATTTT
>TRBJ1-2|once|TRBV6-5|.
CASSYGGYGYTF
TGTGCCAGCAGTTACGGGGGGTATGGCTACACCTTC
>TRBJ2-5|few|TRBV10-3|.
CAISQGFEETQYF
TGTGCCATCAGCCAGGGTTTTGAGGAGACCCAGTACTTC
>TRBJ1-5|.|TRBV29-1|.
CSVADGDQPQHF
TGCAGCGTCGCGGACGGGGATCAGCCCCAGCATTTT
>TRBJ1-2|.|TRBV30|.
CAWIGPGSYTF
TGTGCCTGGATTGGCCCCGGGAGCTACACCTTC
>TRBJ2-5|.|TRBV3-1/TRBV3-2|.
CASNSRRLTGETQYF
TGTGCCAGCAATTCACGCAGGCTAACTGGGGAGACCCAGTACTTC
>TRBJ1-1|.|TRBV7-2|.
CASSLGQNTEAFF
TGTGCCAGCAGCTTAGGACAGAACACTGAAGCTTTCTTT
>TRBJ2-2|once|TRBV9|.
CASSPLGGGELFF
TGTGCCAGCAGCCCCTTGGGAGGCGGGGAGCTGTTTTTT
>TRBJ1-1|.|TRBV2|.
CASSESQSQAFF
TGTGCCAGCAGTGAAAGTCAGTCCCAAGCTTTCTTT
>TRBJ2-2|.|TRBV9|.
CASSVAGLFRGGELFF
TGTGCCAGCAGCGTAGCGGGACTTTTTCGCGGCGGGGAGCTGTTTTTT
>TRBJ2-1|once|TRBV6-5|TRBD2
CASARGTSGYNEQFF
TGTGCCAGCGCGAGGGGGACTAGCGGCTACAATGAGCAGTTCTTC
>TRBJ2-2|.|TRBV7-3|.
CASSLMPQGLGYTGELFF
TGTGCCAGCAGCTTAATGCCACAGGGTTTGGGGTACACCGGGGAGCTGTTTTTT
>TRBJ2-2|.|TRBV7-9|.
CASSLSRNTGELFF
TGTGCCAGCAGCTTGTCTAGGAACACCGGGGAGCTGTTTTTT
>TRBJ2-7|.|TRBV10-3|.
CAISDRRTGYEQYF
TGTGCCATCAGTGATAGGAGGACGGGCTACGAGCAGTACTTC
>TRBJ1-2|.|TRBV6-6|.
CASTPLSGQPYGYTF
TGTGCCAGCACCCCTCTTTCTGGGCAGCCCTATGGCTACACCTTC
>TRBJ2-5|.|TRBV7-2|.
CASSFSGLQETQYF
TGTGCCAGCAGCTTTTCAGGGCTCCAAGAGACCCAGTACTTC
>TRBJ1-2|.|TRBV7-2|.
CASSFGTRSSPRNGYTF
TGTGCCAGCAGCTTCGGGACAAGGAGTTCTCCACGAAATGGCTACACCTTC
>TRBJ1-2|.|TRBV29-1|TRBD1
CSDRTGFSYGYTF
TGCAGCGACCGGACAGGGTTTAGCTATGGCTACACCTTC
>TRBJ2-5|.|TRBV4-1|TRBD2
CASSQGGGREVRETQYF
TGCGCCAGCAGCCAAGGAGGGGGGCGGGAGGTTCGGGAGACCCAGTACTTC
>TRBJ2-1|.|TRBV14|TRBD1
CASSPQGSYNEQFF
TGTGCCAGCAGCCCACAGGGGTCCTACAATGAGCAGTTCTTC
>TRBJ1-1|.|TRBV11-3|.
CASSPNGQMNTEAFF
TGTGCCAGCAGCCCCAATGGACAGATGAACACTGAAGCTTTCTTT
>TRBJ2-7|.|TRBV6-2/TRBV6-3|TRBD1
CASSSLQGVRSEQYF
TGTGCCAGCAGTTCCTTACAGGGGGTCAGGAGCGAGCAGTACTTC
>TRBJ1-1|.|TRBV19|.
CASSSPGLNTEAFF
TGTGCCAGTAGTTCCCCGGGATTGAACACTGAAGCTTTCTTT
>TRBJ2-2|.|TRBV5-1|.
CASSPRYGADGELFF
TGCGCCAGCAGCCCTCGCTATGGGGCCGACGGGGAGCTGTTTTTT
>TRBJ2-7|once|TRBV19|.
CASSSQRPPYEQYF
TGTGCCAGTAGTAGCCAGCGACCCCCCTACGAGCAGTACTTC
>TRBJ1-6|.|TRBV6-5|TRBD1
CASSYFGQGGSPLHF
TGTGCCAGCAGTTACTTCGGACAGGGGGGTTCACCCCTCCACTTT
>TRBJ1-2|.|TRBV27|.
CASRRAGVGGYTF
TGTGCCAGCAGGCGCGCGGGAGTAGGGGGCTACACCTTC
>TRBJ2-3|.|TRBV5-1|TRBD1
CASSPGGWVTDTQYF
TGCGCCAGCAGCCCAGGGGGCTGGGTCACAGATACGCAGTATTTT
>TRBJ1-2|.|TRBV6-6|.
CASSYSVDRSQNGYTF
TGTGCCAGCAGTTACTCGGTTGACAGGAGCCAGAATGGCTACACCTTC
>TRBJ1-3|.|TRBV7-8|TRBD1
CASSWDRGYGNTIYF
TGTGCCAGCAGCTGGGACAGGGGTTATGGAAACACCATATATTTT
>TRBJ2-1|.|TRBV4-3|.
CASSQEAVGARDEQFF
TGCGCCAGCAGCCAAGAGGCGGTAGGAGCCCGCGATGAGCAGTTCTTC
>TRBJ1-5|.|TRBV19|.
CASPTATSNQPQHF
TGTGCCAGCCCGACAGCGACTAGCAATCAGCCCCAGCATTTT
>TRBJ1-6|.|TRBV7-2|TRBD1
CATSQGALDSPLHF
TGTGCCACCTCACAGGGGGCGCTGGATTCACCCCTCCACTTT
>TRBJ2-3|.|TRBV20-1|TRBD2
CSASFGLAGADTQYF
TGCAGTGCTAGTTTCGGACTAGCGGGAGCAGATACGCAGTATTTT
>TRBJ2-1|many|TRBV24-1|.
CATSSSGLPRDEQFF
TGTGCCACCTCCTCTTCGGGACTTCCCCGGGATGAGCAGTTCTTC